A single sample is the source of the 11 T cell receptor beta chains below, sequenced in a study of blood T cell repertoires in COVID-19. Generated by immunoSEQ multiplex PCR, the TCRdb table keeps only in-frame clones and is missing some. Of roughly 250,000 clones listed, approximately 91% are singletons. Sequenced: PBMCs or T cells enriched from blood (not recorded which). These receptors all come from a woman in her thirties or forties with acute COVID-19.

CDR3 loop: CASSEFVTGGFSNQPQHF. As DNA, the CDR3 is TGCGCCAGCAGCGAGTTTGTGACAGGGGGCTTTAGCAATCAGCCCCAGCATTTT. This chain joins TRBV4-1 and TRBJ1-5, with TRBD1 identical over 10 bases. The CDR3 spans 18 residues. CDR1 and CDR2 from the germline V gene are MGHRA and YSYEKL. The V segment lost 5 bases and the J segment 0 bases; nucleotides outside the gene matches: 10.

The chain carries TRBV18 and TRBJ2-1, with TRBD1 identical over 8 bases. Germline V gives CDR1 KGHSH, CDR2 LQKENI. The CDR3 covers 21 residues. The ends lost 3 bases at V and 1 base at J; junction bases unmatched: 20. The CDR3 DNA follows: TGTGCCAGCTCACCCAATCTCGGACAGGGAGGATTCCCAACGTCCTACAATGAGCAGTTCTTC. Protein: CASSPNLGQGGFPTSYNEQFF.

The chain joins TRBV3-1 (or the pseudogene TRBV3-2) to TRBJ1-2, with a possible D match to TRBD1 (6 bases). The V gene lost 5 bases and the J gene lost 4 bases, with 14 bases spanning the gap. The CDR3 extends over 14 amino acids. Germline CDR1 is LGHDT and CDR2 is YNNKEL (reference sequence). The CDR3 nucleotides read TGTGCCAGCAGCTTACAGGGCCAGGGCTATGGCTACACCTTC. It specifies CASSLQGQGYGYTF.

The rearrangement joins TRBV9 to TRBJ2-7; D ambiguous. This CDR3 region has 14 residues. Trimming shortened V by 3 bases and J by 5 bases, and 15 bases separated the two germline ends. Germline V CDR1 and CDR2: SGDLS, YYNGEE. The CDR3 region has the DNA TGTGCCAGCAGCGGTAAGACAAATCCGCACGAGCAGTACTTC. Its translation: CASSGKTNPHEQYF.

This chain connects TRBV30 to TRBJ1-2; perhaps TRBD1 as D (5 bases). Germline-derived CDR1 and CDR2 are GTSNPN and SVGIG (reference sequence). V dropped 5 bases and J dropped 2 bases, with 24 bases sitting between them. CDR3 length: 17 residues. This CDR3 reads CAWQNRIGTTGNYGYTF. The CDR3 nucleotides are TGTGCCTGGCAGAACCGTATCGGGACTACGGGCAACTATGGCTACACCTTC.

This rearrangement joins TRBV28 to TRBJ2-7; a possible D gene is TRBD1 (6 bases). Germline values: CDR1 MDHEN, CDR2 SYDVKM. The CDR3 spans 11 residues. The V and J ends lost 6 bases and 12 bases respectively, with 15 bases between them. The CDR3 loop reads CASRLRQVWYF. The CDR3 DNA is TGTGCCAGCAGACTGAGACAGGTTTGGTACTTC.

This chain connects TRBV6-5 to TRBJ1-5, with D unresolved. The germline V gene encodes CDR1 MNHEY and CDR2 SVGAGI. The CDR3 covers 14 residues. The V end was cut by 4 bases, the J end by 2 bases, with 9 bases between. The CDR3 bases are TGTGCCAGCAGTTCCCCGCGGGGCAATCAGCCCCAGCATTTT. Protein: CASSSPRGNQPQHF.

This clone showed up just once. V gene TRBV19 combines with J gene TRBJ2-7; 7 positions agree with TRBD1. After removal of 5 bases from V and 6 bases from J, the junction contained 10 bases not matched to a gene. Germline assignment: CDR1 LNHDA and CDR2 SQIVND (reference sequence). This CDR3 is built from 14 residues. CDR3 sequence: CASSQGISGGEQYF. The DNA of the CDR3 is TGTGCCAGTAGTCAGGGGATATCAGGGGGCGAGCAGTACTTC.

V usage is TRBV6-5 and J usage is TRBJ1-1; 11 bases agree with TRBD1. The V gene's germline CDR1 is MNHEY and CDR2 SVGAGI. There are 13 residues in the CDR3. Trimming at V came to 7 bases and at J to 11 bases, leaving 9 bases not matched to a gene. The chain's CDR3 is CASTNPGQGAAFF. CDR3 DNA: TGTGCCAGCACCAACCCTGGACAGGGGGCGGCTTTCTTT.

The chain is built from TRBV18 and TRBJ1-3, with TRBD1 as a possible D gene (5 bases). Germline V CDR1 and CDR2: KGHSH, LQKENI. The V end was cut by 2 bases, the J end by 6 bases, with 11 bases between. This CDR3 has 14 residues. Here the CDR3 DNA reads TGTGCCAGCTCACCAACGACAGCCGTAAACACCATATATTTT. It encodes CASSPTTAVNTIYF.

This clone was seen just once. The CDR3 nucleotides are TGCGCCAGCAGCTTGGAAGGGCCCGGGAGTGTAGGAAACACCATATATTTT. This codes for CASSLEGPGSVGNTIYF. The chain links TRBV5-1 to TRBJ1-3; unclear D gene. The CDR3 length is 17 residues. V shed 0 bases and J shed 4 bases, with 17 bases lying between them. The germline CDR1 and CDR2 sequences are SGHRS and YFSETQ.